The sequence of this TCR beta chain was determined in a study of blood T cells in healthy people across ages. The CDR3 length is 15 residues. The ends lost 4 bases at V and 2 bases at J; junction bases unmatched: 4. Study outcomes and limitations: A strong correlation between TCR beta diversity and naive T cell percentage was seen.

A second PCR of about 7 to 12 cycles used a sample-barcoded 5' primer and a J-beta primer mix. TCRdb reprocessed the 5' RACE reads with MiXCR, giving one entry per CDR3 protein. This sample yields about a million distinct CDR3 sequences, of which roughly half are seen a single time; around 21% belongs to the top ten. A word on this clonotype: As yet, its antigen is unknown.

This chain connects TRBV12-3 or TRBV12-4 to TRBJ2-5, with 10 bases lining up with TRBD2. This clonotype originated in a woman aged 60-75 years in good health. Input material: blood. The CDR3 nucleotides read TGTGCCAGCAGTTACTCTAGCGGGAGACAAGAGACCCAGTACTTC. Protein sequence: CASSYSSGRQETQYF.